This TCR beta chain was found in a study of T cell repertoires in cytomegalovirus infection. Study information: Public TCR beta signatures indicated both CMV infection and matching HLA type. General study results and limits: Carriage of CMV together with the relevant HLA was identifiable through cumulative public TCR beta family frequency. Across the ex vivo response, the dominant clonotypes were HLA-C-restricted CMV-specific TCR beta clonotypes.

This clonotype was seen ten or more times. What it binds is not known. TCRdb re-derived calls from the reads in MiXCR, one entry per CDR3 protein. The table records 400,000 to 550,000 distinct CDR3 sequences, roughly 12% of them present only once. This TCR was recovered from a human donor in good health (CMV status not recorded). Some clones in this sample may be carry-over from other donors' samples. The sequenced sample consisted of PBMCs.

In DNA form, the CDR3 reads TGCAGTGCTAGAGGACCGGGACGGCTCTCTGGAAACACCATATATTTT. It specifies CSARGPGRLSGNTIYF. The chain couples TRBV20-1 to TRBJ1-3; tentative D call: TRBD1 (5 bases). The germline V gene has CDR1 DFQATT and CDR2 SNEGSKA (reference sequence). The CDR3 consists of 16 residues. Trimming removed 1 base at V and 0 bases at J, with 13 bases between.